This record looks at one T cell receptor beta chain sequence and its context. Templates that were synthetic TCR analogs were spiked into each PCR. Clones were read by immunoSEQ multiplex PCR, and TCRdb kept only the in-frame ones, dropping some. Of some 40,000 clones listed, about 90% are singletons. This sample stems from a study of PD-L1 blockade in urothelial cancer. Study background: Atezolizumab was started by patients in 2014 at 1,200 mg intravenously every 3 weeks. About 90% of the roughly 29 patients were men who had bladder-origin urothelial cancer.

As for time point: peripheral blood 6 weeks after treatment start. The germline gives CDR1 MDHEN, CDR2 SYDVKM. Trimming cost V 3 bases and J 2 bases, with 15 bases left between them. This CDR3 has 16 amino acids. The receptor comes from a man between 65 and 85 years old with urothelial cancer. The sample in question was PBMCs, obtained around atezolizumab (anti-PD-L1) treatment. This chain uses TRBV28 with TRBJ2-3, with a weak D call TRBD1 (6 bases). DNA for the CDR3: TGTGCCAGCAGTTTGTGGGGGCAAGGATCCACAGATACGCAGTATTTT. Amino acid sequence: CASSLWGQGSTDTQYF.